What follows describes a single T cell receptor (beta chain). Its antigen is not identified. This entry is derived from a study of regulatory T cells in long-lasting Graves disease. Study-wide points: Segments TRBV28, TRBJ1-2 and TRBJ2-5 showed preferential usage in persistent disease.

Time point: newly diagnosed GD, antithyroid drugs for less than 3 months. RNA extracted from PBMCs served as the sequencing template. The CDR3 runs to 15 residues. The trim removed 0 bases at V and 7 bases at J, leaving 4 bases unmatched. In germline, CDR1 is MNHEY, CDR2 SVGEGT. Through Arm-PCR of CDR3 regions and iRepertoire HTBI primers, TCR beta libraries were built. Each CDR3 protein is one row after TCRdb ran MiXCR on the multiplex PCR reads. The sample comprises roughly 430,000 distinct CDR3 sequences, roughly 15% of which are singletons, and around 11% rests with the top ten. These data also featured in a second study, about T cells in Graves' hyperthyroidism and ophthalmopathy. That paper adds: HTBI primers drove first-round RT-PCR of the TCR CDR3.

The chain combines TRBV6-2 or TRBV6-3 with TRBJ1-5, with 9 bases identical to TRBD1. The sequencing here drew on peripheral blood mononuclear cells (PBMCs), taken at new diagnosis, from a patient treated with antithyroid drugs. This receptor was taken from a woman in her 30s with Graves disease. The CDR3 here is CASSYSWTGDQPQHF. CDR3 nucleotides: TGTGCCAGCAGTTACTCTTGGACAGGGGACCAGCCCCAGCATTTT.